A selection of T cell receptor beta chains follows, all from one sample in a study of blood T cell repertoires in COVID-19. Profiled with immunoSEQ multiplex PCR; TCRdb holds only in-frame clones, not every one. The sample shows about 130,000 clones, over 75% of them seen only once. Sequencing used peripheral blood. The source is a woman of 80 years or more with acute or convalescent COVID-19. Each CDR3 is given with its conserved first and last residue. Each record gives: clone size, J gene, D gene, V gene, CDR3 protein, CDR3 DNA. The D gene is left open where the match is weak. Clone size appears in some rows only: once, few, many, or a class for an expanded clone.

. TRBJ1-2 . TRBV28 CASSLSTHNYGYTF TGTGCCAGCAGTTTATCGACACATAACTATGGCTACACCTTC
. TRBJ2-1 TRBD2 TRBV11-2 CASSLVAGGQFF TGTGCCAGCAGCTTAGTAGCGGGTGGGCAGTTCTTC
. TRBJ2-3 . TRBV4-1 CASSQVHYDGDTQYF TGCGCCAGCAGCCAAGTCCACTACGACGGGGATACGCAGTATTTT
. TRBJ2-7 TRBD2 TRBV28 CASSRGLAGVLSYEQYF TGTGCCAGCAGTAGGGGACTAGCGGGAGTTCTGTCCTACGAGCAGTACTTC
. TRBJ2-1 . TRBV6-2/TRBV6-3 CASSRTVYGEQFF TGTGCCAGCAGCCGGACAGTCTACGGTGAGCAGTTCTTC
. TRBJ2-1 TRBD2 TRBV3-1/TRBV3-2 CASSQGRPSGRSNEQFF TGTGCCAGCAGCCAAGGGCGGCCTAGCGGGAGGTCGAATGAGCAGTTCTTC
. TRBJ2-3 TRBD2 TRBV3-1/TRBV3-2 CASSTSGGETDTQYF TGTGCCAGCAGTACTAGCGGGGGGGAGACAGATACGCAGTATTTT
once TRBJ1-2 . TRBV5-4 CASSFPGRTGGYTF TGTGCCAGCAGCTTTCCAGGGAGGACGGGCGGCTACACCTTC
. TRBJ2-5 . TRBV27 CASRLEETQYF TGTGCCAGCAGACTGGAAGAGACCCAGTACTTC
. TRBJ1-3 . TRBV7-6 CASSLWTPAEGNTIYF TGTGCCAGCAGCCTCTGGACTCCCGCCGAGGGAAACACCATATATTTT
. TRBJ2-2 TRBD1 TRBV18 CASSNSGTVNTGELFF TGTGCCAGCTCAAACTCCGGGACAGTGAACACCGGGGAGCTGTTTTTT
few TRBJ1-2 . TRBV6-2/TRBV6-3 CASSYPSRPQGGYTF TGTGCCAGCAGTTACCCCTCAAGACCACAGGGCGGCTACACCTTC
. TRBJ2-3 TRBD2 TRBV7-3 CASSLSLAGRGDTQYF TGTGCCAGCAGCTTATCTCTAGCGGGAAGGGGGGATACGCAGTATTTT
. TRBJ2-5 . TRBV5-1 CASSLANPKGVETQYF TGCGCCAGCAGCTTGGCCAACCCAAAAGGGGTAGAGACCCAGTACTTC
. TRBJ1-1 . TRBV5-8 CASSLGGGGATEAFF TGTGCCAGCAGCTTGGGAGGGGGTGGAGCGACTGAAGCTTTCTTT